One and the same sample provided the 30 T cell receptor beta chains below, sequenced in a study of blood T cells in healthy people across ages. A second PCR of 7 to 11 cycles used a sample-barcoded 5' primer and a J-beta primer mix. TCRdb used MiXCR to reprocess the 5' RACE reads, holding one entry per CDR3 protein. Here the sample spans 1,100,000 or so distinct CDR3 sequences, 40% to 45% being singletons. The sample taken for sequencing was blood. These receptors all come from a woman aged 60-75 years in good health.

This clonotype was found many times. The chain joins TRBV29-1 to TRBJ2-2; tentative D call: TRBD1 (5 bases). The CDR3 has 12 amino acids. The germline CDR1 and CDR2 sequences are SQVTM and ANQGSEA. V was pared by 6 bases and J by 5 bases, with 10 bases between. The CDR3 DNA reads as TGCAGCGTAGCAGGGCATACCGGGGAGCTGTTTTTT. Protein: CSVAGHTGELFF.

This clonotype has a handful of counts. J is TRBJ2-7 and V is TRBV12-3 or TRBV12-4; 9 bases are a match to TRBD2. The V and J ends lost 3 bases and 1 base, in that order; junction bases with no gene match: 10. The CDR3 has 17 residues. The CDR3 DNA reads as TGTGCCAGCAGTTTCCGGCCTAGCGGGACCGGGTCCTACGAGCAGTACTTC. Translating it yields CASSFRPSGTGSYEQYF.

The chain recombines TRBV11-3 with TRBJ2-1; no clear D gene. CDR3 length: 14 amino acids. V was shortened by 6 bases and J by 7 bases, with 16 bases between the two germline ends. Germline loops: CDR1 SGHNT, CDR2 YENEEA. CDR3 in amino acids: CASSIADHGNEQFF. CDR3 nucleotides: TGTGCCAGCAGTATTGCCGACCACGGTAATGAGCAGTTCTTC.

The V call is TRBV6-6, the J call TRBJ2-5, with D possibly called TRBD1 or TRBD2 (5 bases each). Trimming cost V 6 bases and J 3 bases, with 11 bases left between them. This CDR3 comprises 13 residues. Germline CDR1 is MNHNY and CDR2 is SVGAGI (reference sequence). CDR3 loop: CASRTGAEETQYF. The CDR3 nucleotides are TGTGCCAGCAGAACCGGGGCGGAAGAGACCCAGTACTTC.

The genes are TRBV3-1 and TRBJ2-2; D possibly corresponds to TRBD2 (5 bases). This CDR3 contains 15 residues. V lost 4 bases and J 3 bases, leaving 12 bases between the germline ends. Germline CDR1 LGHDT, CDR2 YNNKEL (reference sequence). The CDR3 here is CASSRPTGDTGELFF. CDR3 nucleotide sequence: TGTGCCAGCAGCCGTCCCACCGGGGACACCGGGGAGCTGTTTTTT.

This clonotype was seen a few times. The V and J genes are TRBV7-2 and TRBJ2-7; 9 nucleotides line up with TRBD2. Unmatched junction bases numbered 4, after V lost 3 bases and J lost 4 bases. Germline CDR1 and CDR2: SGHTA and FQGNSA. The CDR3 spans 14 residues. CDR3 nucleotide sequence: TGTGCCAGCAGCTTCGGGACTAGCTGGTACGAGCAGTACTTC. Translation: CASSFGTSWYEQYF.

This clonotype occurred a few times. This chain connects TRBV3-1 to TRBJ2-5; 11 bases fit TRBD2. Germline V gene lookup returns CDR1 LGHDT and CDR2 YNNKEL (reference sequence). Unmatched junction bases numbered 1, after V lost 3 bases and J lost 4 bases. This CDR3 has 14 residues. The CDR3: CASSQTSGIETQYF. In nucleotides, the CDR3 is TGTGCCAGCAGCCAGACTAGCGGGATAGAGACCCAGTACTTC.

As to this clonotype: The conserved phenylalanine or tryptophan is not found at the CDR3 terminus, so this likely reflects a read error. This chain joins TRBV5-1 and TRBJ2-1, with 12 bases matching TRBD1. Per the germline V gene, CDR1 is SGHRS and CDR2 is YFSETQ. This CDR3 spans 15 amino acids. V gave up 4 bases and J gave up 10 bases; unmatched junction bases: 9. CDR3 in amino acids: CASSPPGQGALEQFL. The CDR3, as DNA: TGCGCCAGCAGCCCTCCGGGACAGGGGGCTCTCGAGCAGTTCTTG.

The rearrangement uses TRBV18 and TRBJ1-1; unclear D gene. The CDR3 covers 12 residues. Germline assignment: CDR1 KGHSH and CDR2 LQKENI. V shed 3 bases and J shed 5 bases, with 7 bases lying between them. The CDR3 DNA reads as TGTGCCAGCTCACCTGGGTTAACTGAAGCTTTCTTT. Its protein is CASSPGLTEAFF.

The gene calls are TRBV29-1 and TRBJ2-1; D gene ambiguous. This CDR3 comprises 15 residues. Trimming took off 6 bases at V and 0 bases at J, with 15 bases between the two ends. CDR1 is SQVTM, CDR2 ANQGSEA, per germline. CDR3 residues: CSVKGPESSYNEQFF. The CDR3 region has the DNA TGCAGCGTCAAGGGTCCGGAGAGCTCCTACAATGAGCAGTTCTTC.

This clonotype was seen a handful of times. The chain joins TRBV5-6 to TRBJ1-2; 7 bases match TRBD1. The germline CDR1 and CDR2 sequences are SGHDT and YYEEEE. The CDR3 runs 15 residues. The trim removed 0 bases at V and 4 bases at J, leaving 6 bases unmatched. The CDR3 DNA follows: TGTGCCAGCAGCTTGGGACAGGGCCCGGGCTATGGCTACACCTTC. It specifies CASSLGQGPGYGYTF.

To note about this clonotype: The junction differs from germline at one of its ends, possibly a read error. The CDR3 DNA follows: TGTGCCAGCAGCCTAGAGTTGGGCTATGGGGAAAAACTGTTTTTT. The encoded protein is CASSLELGYGEKLFF. This rearrangement joins TRBV11-2 to TRBJ1-4, with D unclear. Germline V CDR1 and CDR2: SGHAT, FQNNGV. This CDR3 has 15 amino acids. The full variable domain, with the rest looked up from reference TRBV11-2 and TRBJ1-4, is EAGVAQSPRYKIIEKRQSVAFWCNPISGHATLYWYQQILGQGPKLLIQFQNNGVVDDSQLPKDRFSAERLKGVDSTLKIQPAKLEDSAVYLCASSLELGYGEKLFFGSGTQLSVL.

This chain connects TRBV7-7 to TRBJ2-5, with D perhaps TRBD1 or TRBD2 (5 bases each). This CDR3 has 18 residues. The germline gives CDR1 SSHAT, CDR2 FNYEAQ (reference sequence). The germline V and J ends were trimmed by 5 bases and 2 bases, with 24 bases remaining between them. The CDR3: CASSPRKLRDLTQETQYF. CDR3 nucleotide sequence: TGTGCCAGCAGCCCAAGAAAACTCCGGGACCTAACACAAGAGACCCAGTACTTC.

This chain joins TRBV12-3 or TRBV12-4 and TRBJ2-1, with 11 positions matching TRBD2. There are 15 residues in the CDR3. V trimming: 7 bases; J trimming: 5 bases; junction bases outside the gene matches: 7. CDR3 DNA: TGTGCCAGCACCAGGGGACTAGCGGAACACAATGAGCAGTTCTTC. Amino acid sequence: CASTRGLAEHNEQFF.

This CDR3 is CSARNYSGKGGRSYEQYF. In DNA, the CDR3 is TGCAGTGCTAGGAACTACAGTGGGAAAGGAGGACGATCCTACGAGCAGTACTTC. The chain links TRBV20-1 to TRBJ2-7, with D possibly matching TRBD2 (5 bases). The germline CDR1 and CDR2 sequences are DFQATT and SNEGSKA (reference sequence). The CDR3 is 18 residues long. Trimming cost V 3 bases and J 1 base, with 25 bases left between them.

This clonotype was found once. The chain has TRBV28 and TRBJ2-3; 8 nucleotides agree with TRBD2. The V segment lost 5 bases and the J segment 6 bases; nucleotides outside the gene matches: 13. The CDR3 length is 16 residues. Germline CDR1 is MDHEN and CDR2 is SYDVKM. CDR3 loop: CASSPLLGLAPDTQYF. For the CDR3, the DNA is TGTGCCAGCAGTCCTTTACTCGGACTAGCCCCGGATACGCAGTATTTT.

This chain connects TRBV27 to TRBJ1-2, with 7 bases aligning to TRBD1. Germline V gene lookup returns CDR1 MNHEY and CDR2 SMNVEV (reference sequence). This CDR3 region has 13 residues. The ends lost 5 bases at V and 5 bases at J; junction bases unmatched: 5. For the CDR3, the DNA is TGTGCCAGCAGTACCGGGACAGAGTATGGCTACACCTTC. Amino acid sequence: CASSTGTEYGYTF.

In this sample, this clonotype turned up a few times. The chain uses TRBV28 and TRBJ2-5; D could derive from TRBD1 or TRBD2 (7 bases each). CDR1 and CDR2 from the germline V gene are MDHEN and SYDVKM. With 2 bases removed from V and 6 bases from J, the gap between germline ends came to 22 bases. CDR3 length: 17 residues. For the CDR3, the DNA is TGTGCCAGCAGTTTAAGGGAGGGGGCGGCCTCATTGAAGACCCAGTACTTC. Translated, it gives CASSLREGAASLKTQYF.

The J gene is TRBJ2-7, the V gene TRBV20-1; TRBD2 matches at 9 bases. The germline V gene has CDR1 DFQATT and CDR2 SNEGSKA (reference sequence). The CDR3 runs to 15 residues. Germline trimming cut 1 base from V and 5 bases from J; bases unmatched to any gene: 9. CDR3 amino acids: CSARVNAGGPDEQYF. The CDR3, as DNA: TGCAGTGCTAGAGTCAACGCGGGAGGGCCCGACGAGCAGTACTTC.

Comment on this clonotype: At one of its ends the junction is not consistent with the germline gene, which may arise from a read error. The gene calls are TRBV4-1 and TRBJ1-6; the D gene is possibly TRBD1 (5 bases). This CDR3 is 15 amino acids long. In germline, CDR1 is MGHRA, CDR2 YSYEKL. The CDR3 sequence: CASSQDQGLNSPPHF. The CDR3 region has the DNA TGCGCCAGCAGCCAAGATCAGGGATTAAATTCACCCCCCCACTTT.

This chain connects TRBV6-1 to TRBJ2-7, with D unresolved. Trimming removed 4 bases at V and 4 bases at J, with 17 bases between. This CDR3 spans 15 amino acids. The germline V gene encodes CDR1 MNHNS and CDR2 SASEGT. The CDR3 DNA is TGTGCCAGCAGTGGGGCGACCAGGAAGGGTTACGAGCAGTACTTC. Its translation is CASSGATRKGYEQYF.

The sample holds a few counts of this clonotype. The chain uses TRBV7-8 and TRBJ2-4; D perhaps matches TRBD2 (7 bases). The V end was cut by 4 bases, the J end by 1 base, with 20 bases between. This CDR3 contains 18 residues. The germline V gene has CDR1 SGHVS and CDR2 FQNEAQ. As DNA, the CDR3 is TGTGCCAGCAGCTCTCGGGGGGCAGGGGAAGGGGCCAAAAACATTCAGTACTTC. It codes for CASSSRGAGEGAKNIQYF.

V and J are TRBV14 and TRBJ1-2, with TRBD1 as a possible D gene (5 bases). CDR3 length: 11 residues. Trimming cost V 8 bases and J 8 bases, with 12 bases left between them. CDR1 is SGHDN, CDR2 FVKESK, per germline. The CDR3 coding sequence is TGTGCCAGCGGGACCTTGGCGGGCTACACCTTC. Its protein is CASGTLAGYTF.

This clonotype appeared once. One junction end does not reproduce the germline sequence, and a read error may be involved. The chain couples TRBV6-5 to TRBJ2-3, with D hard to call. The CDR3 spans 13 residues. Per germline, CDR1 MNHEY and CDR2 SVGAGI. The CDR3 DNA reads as TGTACCAGCAGTTACGGACGCACAGATACGCAGTATTTT. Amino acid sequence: CTSSYGRTDTQYF.

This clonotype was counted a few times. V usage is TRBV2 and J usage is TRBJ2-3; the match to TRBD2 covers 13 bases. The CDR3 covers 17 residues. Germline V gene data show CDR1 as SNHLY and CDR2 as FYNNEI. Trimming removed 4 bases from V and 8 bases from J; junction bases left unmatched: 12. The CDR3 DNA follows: TGTGCCAGCAGTGGGCCTCTCGGACTAGCGGGAGAGGGTACGCAGTATTTT. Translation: CASSGPLGLAGEGTQYF.

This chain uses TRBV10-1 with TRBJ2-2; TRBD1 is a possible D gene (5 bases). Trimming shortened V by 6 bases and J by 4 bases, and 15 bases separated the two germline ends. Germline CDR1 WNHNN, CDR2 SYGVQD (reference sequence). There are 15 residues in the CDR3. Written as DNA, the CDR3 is TGCGCCAGCAGCACTATTCAGGGTGGCACCGGGGAGCTGTTTTTT. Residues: CASSTIQGGTGELFF.

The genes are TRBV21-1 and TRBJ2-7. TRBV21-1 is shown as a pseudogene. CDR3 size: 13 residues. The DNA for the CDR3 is TGTGCCAGCAGCATTGAGATCCTCTACGAGCAGTACTTC. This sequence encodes CASSIEILYEQYF.

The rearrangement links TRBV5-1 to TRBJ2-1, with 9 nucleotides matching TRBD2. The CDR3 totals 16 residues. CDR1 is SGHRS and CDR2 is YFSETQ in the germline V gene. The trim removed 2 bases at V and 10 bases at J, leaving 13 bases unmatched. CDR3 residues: CASSFKSSGIKEEQFF. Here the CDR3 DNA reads TGCGCCAGCAGCTTCAAGTCTAGCGGGATAAAGGAGGAGCAGTTCTTC.

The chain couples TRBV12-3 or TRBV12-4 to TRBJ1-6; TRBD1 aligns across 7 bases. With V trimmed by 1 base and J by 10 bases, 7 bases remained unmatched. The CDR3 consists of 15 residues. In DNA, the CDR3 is TGTGCCAGCAGTTTAGGACAGGGTGCATTATCACCCCTCCACTTT. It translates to CASSLGQGALSPLHF.

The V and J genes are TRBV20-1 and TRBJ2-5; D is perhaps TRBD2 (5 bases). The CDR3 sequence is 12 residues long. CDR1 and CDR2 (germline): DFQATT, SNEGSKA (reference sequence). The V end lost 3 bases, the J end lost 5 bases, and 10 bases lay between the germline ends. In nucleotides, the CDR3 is TGCAGTGCTAGGAGGGCCTTGGAGACCCAGTACTTC. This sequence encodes CSARRALETQYF.